Here is one T cell receptor beta chain with its context. A single count supports this clone. Its specific antigen is unknown. It has no much larger one-base neighbor in the sample; base qualities were not kept. This record comes from a study of cytomegalovirus exposure and HLA in healthy donors listed by TCRdb under 2017. For the study in its entirety: A later analysis indicated that the 130 or so validation repertoires were generated on the platform also employed for the roughly 730 repertoires of the first cohort. Along with the roughly 710-subject first cohort, a separate validation cohort of some 130 different subjects was used. To predict cytomegalovirus infection status, the study brought together high-throughput TCR immunosequencing, statistical association of individual TCRs with disease status, and machine learning. The study was designed to test whether signatures of past pathogen exposure could be identified by cataloging public T cell receptors. What the work shows at the level of the full study, not this receptor alone: According to the authors, the approach could potentially be generalized to other disease states and immunological phenotypes. In vitro tests confirmed that a few of the cytomegalovirus-associated TCR beta chains recognize cytomegalovirus antigens. In both the original and validation cohorts, the classifier was reported to diagnose cytomegalovirus status with high specificity and sensitivity. Across donors, most TCR sequences were observed very rarely, whereas some public TCRs were present in many individuals. The validation cohort had no HLA typing available for a later analysis, so co-occurrence within that cohort was assessed over all 110 or so repertoires. Subsequent analysis determined that TCRs grouped into clusters in the first cohort also showed a tendency toward co-occurrence across the 90 to 150 validation repertoires, and approximately 93% of cluster scores exceeded 0. The study listed 150 to 200 TCR beta chains as associated with cytomegalovirus.

Donors formed part of the validation cohort, which comprised fewer than 150 subjects and was distinct from the first cohort of under 800 subjects. Reading the germline V gene (reference sequence) gives CDR1 SGHNT and CDR2 YYREEE. Including the terminal cysteine and phenylalanine, the CDR3 comprises 18 residues. Just CDR3 DNA is preserved here, 54 bases in frame from base 1. The V end gives up 4 bases and the J end 0 bases, leaving 7 bases in the junction not matched to a gene. The library was generated by the immunoSEQ multiplex PCR assay. The published analysis was carried out like this. A statistical classification framework was developed to diagnose cytomegalovirus status using the catalog of TCR beta chain sequences. The clones in this table, taken by TCRdb from immuneACCESS, are in-frame only. Not every clone is retained; where verified, under half of the shortfall comes from an unresolved V gene, and the cause of the rest is unknown. The DNA gave D and trimming, while V, J and clone size come from that table. For this sample the table gives roughly 45,000 clones, of which 80% to 95% were detected only once. Less than 6.5% of the sample is held by the ten biggest clonotypes.

The chain uses TRBV5-4 and TRBJ1-6; TRBD1 aligns with 10 central bases. The sample comprised PBMCs. The clonotype originates from a man aged 18 to 35 in good health and CMV-seronegative. The sequenced DNA: TGTGCCAGCAGCCGACAGGGGGCCTCGAGCTCCTATAATTCACCCCTCCACTTT. Its amino acids are CASSRQGASSSYNSPLHF.